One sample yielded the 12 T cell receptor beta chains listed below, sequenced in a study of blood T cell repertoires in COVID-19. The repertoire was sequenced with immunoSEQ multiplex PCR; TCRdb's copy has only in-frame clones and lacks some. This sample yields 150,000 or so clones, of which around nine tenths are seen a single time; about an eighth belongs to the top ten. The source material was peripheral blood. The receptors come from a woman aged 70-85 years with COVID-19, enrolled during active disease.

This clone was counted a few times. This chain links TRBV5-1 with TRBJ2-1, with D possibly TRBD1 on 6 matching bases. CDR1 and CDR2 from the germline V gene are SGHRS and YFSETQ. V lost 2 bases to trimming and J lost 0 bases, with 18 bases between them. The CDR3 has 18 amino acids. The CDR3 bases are TGCGCCAGCAGCTTCCCAGGGGCTCTTCCAAGCTCCTACAATGAGCAGTTCTTC. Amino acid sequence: CASSFPGALPSSYNEQFF.

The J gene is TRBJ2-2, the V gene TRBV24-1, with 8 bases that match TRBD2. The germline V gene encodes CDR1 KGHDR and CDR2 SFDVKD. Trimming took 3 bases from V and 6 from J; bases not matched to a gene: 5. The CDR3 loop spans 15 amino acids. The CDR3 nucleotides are TGTGCCACCAGTGATCCCCCTAGCGGGTCCGGGGAGCTGTTTTTT. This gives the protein CATSDPPSGSGELFF.

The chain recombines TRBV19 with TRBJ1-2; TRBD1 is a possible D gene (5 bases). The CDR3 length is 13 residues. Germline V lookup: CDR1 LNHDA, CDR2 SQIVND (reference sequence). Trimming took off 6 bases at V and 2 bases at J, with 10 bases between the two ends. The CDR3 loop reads CASRRGSNYGYTF. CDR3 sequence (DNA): TGTGCCAGTAGGCGGGGCTCAAACTATGGCTACACCTTC.

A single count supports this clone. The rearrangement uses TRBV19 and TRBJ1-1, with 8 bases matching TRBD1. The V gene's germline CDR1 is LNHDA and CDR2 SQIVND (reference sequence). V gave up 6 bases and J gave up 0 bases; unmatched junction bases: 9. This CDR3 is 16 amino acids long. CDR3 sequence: CASSRGQGGMNTEAFF. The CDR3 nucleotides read TGTGCCAGTAGCCGCGGACAGGGTGGGATGAACACTGAAGCTTTCTTT.

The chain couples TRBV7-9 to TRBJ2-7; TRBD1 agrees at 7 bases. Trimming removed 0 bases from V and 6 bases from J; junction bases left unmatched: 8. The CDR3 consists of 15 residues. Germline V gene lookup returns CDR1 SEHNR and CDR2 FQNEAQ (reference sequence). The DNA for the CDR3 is TGTGCCAGCAGCTTAGCACAGGGGATAAGCGGCGAGCAGTACTTC. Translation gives CASSLAQGISGEQYF.

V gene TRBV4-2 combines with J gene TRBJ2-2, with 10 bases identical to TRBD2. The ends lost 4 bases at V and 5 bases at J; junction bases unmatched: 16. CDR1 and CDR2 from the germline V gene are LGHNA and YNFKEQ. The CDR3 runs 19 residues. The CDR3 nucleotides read TGTGCCAGCAGCCCTCATCAGTTAGGGCTAGCGGGGGAGACCGGGGAGCTGTTTTTT. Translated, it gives CASSPHQLGLAGETGELFF.

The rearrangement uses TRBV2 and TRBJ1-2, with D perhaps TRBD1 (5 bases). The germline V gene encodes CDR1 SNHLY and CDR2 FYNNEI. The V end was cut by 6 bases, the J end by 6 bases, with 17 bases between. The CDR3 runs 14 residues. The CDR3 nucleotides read TGTGCCAGCAGAGGACAAGCTTATATGAATGGCTACACCTTC. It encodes CASRGQAYMNGYTF.

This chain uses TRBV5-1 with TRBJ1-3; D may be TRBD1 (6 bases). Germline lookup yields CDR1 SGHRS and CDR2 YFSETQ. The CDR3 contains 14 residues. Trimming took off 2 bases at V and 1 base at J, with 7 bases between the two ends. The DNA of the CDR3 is TGCGCCAGCAGCTTACAGGGTTCTGGAAACACCATATATTTT. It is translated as CASSLQGSGNTIYF.

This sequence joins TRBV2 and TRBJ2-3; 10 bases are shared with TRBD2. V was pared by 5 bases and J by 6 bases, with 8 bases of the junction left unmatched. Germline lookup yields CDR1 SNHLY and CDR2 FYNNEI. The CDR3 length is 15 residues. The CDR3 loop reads CASSPTSGVRDTQYF. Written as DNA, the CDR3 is TGTGCCAGCAGTCCTACTAGCGGGGTAAGGGATACGCAGTATTTT. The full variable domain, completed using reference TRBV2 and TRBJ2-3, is EPEVTQTPSHQVTQMGQEVILRCVPISNHLYFYWYRQILGQKVEFLVSFYNNEISEKSEIFDDQFSVERPDGSNFTLKIRSTKLEDSAMYFCASSPTSGVRDTQYFGPGTRLTVL.

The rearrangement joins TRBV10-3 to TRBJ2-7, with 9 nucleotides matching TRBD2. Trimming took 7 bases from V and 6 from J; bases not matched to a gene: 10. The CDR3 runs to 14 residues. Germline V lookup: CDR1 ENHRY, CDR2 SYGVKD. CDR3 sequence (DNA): TGTGCCATCAAACGAGCGGGGGGCCTCAGCGAGCAGTACTTC. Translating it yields CAIKRAGGLSEQYF.

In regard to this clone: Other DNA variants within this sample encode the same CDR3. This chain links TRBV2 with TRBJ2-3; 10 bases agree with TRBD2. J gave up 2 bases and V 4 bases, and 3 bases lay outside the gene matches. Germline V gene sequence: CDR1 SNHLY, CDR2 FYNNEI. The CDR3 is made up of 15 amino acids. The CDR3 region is CASSGSGGFTDTQYF. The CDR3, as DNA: TGTGCCAGCAGTGGTAGCGGGGGGTTCACAGATACGCAGTATTTT.

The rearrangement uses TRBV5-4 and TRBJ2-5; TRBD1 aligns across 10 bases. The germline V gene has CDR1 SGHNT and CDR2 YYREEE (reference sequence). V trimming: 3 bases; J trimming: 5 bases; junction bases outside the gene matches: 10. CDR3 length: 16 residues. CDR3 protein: CASSSRDRGSGETQYF. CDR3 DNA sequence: TGTGCCAGCAGCTCCCGGGACAGGGGCTCGGGGGAGACCCAGTACTTC. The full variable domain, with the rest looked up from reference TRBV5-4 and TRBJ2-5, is ETGVTQSPTHLIKTRGQQVTLRCSSQSGHNTVSWYQQALGQGPQFIFQYYREEENGRGNFPPRFSGLQFPNYSSELNVNALELDDSALYLCASSSRDRGSGETQYFGPGTRLLVL.